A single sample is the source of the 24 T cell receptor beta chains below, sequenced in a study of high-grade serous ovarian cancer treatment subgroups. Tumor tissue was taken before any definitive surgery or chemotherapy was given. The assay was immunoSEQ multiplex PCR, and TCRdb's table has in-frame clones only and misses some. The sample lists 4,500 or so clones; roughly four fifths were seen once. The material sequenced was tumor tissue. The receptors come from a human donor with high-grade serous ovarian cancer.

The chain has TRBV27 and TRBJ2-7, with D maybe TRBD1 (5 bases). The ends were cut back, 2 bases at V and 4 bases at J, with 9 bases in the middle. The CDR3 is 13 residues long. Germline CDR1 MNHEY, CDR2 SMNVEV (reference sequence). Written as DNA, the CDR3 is TGTGCCAGCAGTTTAGGCAGGGCATACGAGCAGTACTTC. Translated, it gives CASSLGRAYEQYF.

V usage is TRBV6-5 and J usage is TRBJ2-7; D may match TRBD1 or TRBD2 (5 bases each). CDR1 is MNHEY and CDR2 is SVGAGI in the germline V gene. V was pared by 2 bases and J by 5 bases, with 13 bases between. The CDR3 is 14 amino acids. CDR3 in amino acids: CASSYRRGDHEQYF. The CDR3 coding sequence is TGTGCCAGCAGTTACCGGAGAGGGGACCACGAGCAGTACTTC.

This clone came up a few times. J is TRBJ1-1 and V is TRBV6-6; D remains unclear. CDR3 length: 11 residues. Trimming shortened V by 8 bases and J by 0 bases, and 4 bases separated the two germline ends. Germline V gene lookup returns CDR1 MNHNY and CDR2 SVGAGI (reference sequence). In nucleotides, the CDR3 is TGTGCCAGCCAGGTGAACACTGAAGCTTTCTTT. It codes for CASQVNTEAFF.

The CDR3 spells CASSSVLATPSDNEQFF. The CDR3 nucleotides are TGTGCCAGCAGTAGCGTGCTAGCTACACCTTCCGATAATGAGCAGTTCTTC. The rearrangement links TRBV21-1 to TRBJ2-1; TRBD2, the D gene given by the table, was not confirmed from the DNA. TRBV21-1 is reported as a pseudogene. The CDR3 runs 17 residues.

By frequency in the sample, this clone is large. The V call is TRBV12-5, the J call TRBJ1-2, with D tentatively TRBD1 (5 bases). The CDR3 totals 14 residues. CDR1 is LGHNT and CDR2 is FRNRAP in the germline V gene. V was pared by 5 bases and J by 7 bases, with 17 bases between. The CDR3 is CASGPGGGVIGYTF. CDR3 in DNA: TGTGCTAGTGGTCCCGGGGGAGGGGTTATTGGCTACACCTTC.

CDR3 sequence: CASSPPGTQYF. The CDR3 DNA reads TGTGCCAGCTCACCTCCAGGTACGCAGTATTTT. The chain has TRBV18 and TRBJ2-3; D unresolved. The CDR3 is 11 residues long. CDR1 KGHSH and CDR2 LQKENI come from the germline V gene. Trimming removed 3 bases at V and 8 bases at J, with 6 bases between.

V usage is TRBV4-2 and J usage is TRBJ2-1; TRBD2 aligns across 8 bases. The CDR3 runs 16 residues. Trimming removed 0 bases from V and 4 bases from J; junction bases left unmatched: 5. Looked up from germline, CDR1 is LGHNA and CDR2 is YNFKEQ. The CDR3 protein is CASSQEVRGGYNEQFF. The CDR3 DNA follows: TGTGCCAGCAGCCAAGAAGTCCGGGGGGGTTACAATGAGCAGTTCTTC.

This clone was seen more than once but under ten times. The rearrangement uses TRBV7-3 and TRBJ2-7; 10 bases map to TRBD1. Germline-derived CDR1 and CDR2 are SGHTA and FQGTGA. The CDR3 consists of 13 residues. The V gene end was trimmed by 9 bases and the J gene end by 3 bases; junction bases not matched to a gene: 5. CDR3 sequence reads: CASGRDRGYEQYF. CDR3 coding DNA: TGTGCCAGTGGCCGGGACAGGGGCTACGAGCAGTACTTC. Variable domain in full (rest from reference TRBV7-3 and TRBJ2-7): GAGVSQTPSNKVTEKGKYVELRCDPISGHTALYWYRQSLGQGPEFLIYFQGTGAADDSGLPNDRFFAVRPEGSVSTLKIQRTERGDSAVYLCASGRDRGYEQYFGPGTRLTVT.

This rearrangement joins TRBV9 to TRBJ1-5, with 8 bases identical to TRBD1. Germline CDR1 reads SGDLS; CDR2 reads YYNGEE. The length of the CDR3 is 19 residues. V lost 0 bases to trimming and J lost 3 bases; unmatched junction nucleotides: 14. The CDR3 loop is CASSVGGDRLLVNNQPQHF. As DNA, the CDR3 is TGTGCCAGCAGCGTAGGTGGGGACAGGCTCCTCGTGAACAATCAGCCCCAGCATTTT.

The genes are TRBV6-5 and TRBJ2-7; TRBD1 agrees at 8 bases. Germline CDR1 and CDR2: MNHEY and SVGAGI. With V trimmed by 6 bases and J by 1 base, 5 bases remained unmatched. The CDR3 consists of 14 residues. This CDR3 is CASSIQGESYEQYF. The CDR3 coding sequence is TGTGCCAGCAGCATACAGGGGGAATCCTACGAGCAGTACTTC.

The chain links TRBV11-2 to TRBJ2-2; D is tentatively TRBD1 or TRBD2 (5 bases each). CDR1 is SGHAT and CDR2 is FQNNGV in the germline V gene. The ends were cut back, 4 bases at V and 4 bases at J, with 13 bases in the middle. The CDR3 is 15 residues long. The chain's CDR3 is CASSWGYGGTGELFF. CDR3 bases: TGTGCCAGCAGCTGGGGGTACGGCGGCACCGGGGAGCTGTTTTTT.

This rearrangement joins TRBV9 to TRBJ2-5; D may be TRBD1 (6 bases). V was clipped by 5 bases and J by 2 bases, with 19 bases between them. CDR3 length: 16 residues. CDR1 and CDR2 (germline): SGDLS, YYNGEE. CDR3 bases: TGTGCCAGCAGTGACGACTCAGGGGAACTTCAAGAGACCCAGTACTTC. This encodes CASSDDSGELQETQYF.

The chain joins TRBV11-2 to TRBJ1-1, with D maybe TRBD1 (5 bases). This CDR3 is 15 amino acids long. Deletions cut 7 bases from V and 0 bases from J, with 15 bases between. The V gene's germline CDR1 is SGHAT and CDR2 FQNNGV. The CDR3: CASTRTGPMNTEAFF. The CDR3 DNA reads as TGTGCCAGCACCAGAACGGGACCCATGAACACTGAAGCTTTCTTT.

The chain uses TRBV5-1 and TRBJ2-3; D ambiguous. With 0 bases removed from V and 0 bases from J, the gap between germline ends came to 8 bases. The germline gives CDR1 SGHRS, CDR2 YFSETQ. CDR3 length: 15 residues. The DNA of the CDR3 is TGCGCCAGCAGCTTGGTTGACTTCAGCACAGATACGCAGTATTTT. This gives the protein CASSLVDFSTDTQYF. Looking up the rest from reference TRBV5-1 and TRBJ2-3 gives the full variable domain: KAGVTQTPRYLIKTRGQQVTLSCSPISGHRSVSWYQQTPGQGLQFLFEYFSETQRNKGNFPGRFSGRQFSNSRSEMNVSTLELGDSALYLCASSLVDFSTDTQYFGPGTRLTVL.

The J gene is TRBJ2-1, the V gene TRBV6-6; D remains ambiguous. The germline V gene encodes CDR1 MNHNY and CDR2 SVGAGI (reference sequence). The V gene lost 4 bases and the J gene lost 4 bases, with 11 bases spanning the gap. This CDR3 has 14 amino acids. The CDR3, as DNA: TGTGCCAGCAGTTTCCGGTCCATTTACAATGAGCAGTTCTTC. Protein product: CASSFRSIYNEQFF.

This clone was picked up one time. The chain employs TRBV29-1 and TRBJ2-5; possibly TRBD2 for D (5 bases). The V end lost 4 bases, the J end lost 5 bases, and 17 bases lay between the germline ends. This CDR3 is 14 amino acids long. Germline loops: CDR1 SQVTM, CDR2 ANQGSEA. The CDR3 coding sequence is TGCAGCGTTGTTCGGGGTGTTCCCACGGAGACCCAGTACTTC. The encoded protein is CSVVRGVPTETQYF.

CDR3: CASSLGTESYGYTF. CDR3 DNA sequence: TGTGCCAGCAGCTTAGGGACAGAATCCTATGGCTACACCTTC. This chain uses TRBV7-2 with TRBJ1-2, with TRBD1 as a possible D gene (6 bases). Per germline, CDR1 SGHTA and CDR2 FQGNSA. Trimming left V 1 base short and J 4 bases short, with 10 bases between. The CDR3 is 14 amino acids.

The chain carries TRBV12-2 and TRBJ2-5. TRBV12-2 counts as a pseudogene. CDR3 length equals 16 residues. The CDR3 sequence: CASRLGPGRAEETQYF. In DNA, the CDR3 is TGTGCAAGTCGCTTAGGTCCCGGAAGGGCGGAAGAGACCCAGTACTTC.

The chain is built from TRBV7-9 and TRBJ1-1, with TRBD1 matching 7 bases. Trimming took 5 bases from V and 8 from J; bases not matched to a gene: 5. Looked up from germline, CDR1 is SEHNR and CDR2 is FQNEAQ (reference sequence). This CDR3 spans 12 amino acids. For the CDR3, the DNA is TGTGCCAGCAGCCGAGCGGACAGGGAAGCTTTCTTT. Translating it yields CASSRADREAFF.

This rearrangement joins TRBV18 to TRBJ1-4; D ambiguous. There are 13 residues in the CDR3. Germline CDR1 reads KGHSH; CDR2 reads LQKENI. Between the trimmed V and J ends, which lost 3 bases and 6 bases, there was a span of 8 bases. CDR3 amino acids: CASSPPADEKLFF. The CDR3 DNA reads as TGTGCCAGCTCACCCCCAGCGGATGAAAAACTGTTTTTT.

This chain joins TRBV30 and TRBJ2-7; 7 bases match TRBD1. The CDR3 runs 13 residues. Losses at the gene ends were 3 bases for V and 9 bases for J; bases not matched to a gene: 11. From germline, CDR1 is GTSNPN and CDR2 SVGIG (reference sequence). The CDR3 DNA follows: TGTGCCTGGAGGGCCCGGGACAGCTTATTGCAGTACTTC. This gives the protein CAWRARDSLLQYF.

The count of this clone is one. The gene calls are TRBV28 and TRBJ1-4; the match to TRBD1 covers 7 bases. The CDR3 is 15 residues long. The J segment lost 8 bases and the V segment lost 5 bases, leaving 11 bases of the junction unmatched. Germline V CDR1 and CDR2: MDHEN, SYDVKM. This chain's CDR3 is CASSPGQAPREKLFF. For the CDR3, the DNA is TGTGCCAGCAGTCCTGGACAGGCCCCACGCGAAAAACTGTTTTTT.

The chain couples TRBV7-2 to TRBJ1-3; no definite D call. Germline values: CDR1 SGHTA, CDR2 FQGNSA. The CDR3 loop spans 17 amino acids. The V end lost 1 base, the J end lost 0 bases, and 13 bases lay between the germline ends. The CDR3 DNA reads TGTGCCAGCAGCTTAGTGGCGTCGCTCGGCTCTGGAAACACCATATATTTT. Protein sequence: CASSLVASLGSGNTIYF.

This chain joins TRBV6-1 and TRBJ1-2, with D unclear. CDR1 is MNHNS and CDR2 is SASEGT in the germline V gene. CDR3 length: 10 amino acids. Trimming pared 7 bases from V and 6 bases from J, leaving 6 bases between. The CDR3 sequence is CASMGNGYTF. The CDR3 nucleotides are TGTGCCAGCATGGGAAATGGCTACACCTTC.